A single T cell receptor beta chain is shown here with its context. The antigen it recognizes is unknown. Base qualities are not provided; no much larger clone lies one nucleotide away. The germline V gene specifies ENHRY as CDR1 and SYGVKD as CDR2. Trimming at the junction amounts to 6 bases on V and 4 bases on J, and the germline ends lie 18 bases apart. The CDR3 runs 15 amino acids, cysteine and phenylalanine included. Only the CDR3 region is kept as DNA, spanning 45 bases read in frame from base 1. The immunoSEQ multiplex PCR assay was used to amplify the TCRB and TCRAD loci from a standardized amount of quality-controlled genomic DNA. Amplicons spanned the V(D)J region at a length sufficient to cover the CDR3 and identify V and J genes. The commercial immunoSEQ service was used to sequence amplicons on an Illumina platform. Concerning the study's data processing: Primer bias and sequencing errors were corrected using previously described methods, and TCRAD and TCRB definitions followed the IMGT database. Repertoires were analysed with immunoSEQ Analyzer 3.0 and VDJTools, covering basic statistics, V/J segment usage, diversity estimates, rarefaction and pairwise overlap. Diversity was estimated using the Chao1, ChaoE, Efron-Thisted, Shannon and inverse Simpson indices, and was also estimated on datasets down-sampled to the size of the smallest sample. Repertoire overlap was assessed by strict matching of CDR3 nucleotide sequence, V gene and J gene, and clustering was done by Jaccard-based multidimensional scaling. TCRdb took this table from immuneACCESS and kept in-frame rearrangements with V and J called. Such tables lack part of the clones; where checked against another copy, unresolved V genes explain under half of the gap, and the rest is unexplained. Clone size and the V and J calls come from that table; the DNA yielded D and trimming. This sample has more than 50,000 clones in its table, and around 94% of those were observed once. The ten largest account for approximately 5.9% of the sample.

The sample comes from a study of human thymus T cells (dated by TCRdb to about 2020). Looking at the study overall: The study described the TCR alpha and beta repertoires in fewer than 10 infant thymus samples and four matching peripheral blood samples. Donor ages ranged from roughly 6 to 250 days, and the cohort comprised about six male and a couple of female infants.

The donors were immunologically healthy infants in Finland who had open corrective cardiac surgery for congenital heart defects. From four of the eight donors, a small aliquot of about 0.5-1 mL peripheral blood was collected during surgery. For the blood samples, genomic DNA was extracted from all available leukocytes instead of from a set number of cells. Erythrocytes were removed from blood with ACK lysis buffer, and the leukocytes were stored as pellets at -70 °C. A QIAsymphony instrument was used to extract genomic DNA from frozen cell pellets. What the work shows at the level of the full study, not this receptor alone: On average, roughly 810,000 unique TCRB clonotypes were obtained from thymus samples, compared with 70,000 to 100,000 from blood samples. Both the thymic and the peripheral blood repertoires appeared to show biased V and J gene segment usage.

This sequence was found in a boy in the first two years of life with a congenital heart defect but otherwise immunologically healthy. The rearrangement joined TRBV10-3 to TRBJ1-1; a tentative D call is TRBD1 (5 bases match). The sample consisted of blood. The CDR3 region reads CAISETGRRGTEAFF. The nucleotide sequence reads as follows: TGTGCCATCAGCGAAACGGGACGAAGGGGCACTGAAGCTTTCTTT.